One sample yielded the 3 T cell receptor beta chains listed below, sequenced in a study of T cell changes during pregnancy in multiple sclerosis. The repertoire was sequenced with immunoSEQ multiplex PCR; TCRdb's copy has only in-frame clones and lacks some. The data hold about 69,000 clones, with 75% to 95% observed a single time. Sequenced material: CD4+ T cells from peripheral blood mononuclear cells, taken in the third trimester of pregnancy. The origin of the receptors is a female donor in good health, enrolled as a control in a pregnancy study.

Here the CDR3 reads CASSFLGSYYEQYF. CDR3 bases: TGTGCCAGCAGCTTCTTGGGCTCTTACTACGAGCAGTACTTC. This chain connects TRBV7-2 to TRBJ2-7; D remains unclear. Germline CDR1 is SGHTA and CDR2 is FQGNSA. The ends were cut back, 3 bases at V and 3 bases at J, with 12 bases in the middle. There are 14 residues in the CDR3.

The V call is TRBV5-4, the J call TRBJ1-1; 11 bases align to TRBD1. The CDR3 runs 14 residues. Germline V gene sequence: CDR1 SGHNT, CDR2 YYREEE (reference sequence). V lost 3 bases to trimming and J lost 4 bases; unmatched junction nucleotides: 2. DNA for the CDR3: TGTGCCAGCAGCTCGGACAGGGGGCTCACTGAAGCTTTCTTT. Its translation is CASSSDRGLTEAFF. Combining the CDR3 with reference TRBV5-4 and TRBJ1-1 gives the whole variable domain ETGVTQSPTHLIKTRGQQVTLRCSSQSGHNTVSWYQQALGQGPQFIFQYYREEENGRGNFPPRFSGLQFPNYSSELNVNALELDDSALYLCASSSDRGLTEAFFGQGTRLTVV.

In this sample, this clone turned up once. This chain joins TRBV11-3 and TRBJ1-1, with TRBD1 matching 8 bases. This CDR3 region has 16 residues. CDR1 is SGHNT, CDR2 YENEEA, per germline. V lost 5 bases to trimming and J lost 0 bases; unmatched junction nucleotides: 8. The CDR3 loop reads CASSVRTGNMNTEAFF. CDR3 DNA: TGTGCCAGCAGCGTAAGGACAGGGAATATGAACACTGAAGCTTTCTTT.